These T cell receptor beta chains were read from a single sample in a study of cytomegalovirus exposure and HLA in healthy donors. The assay was immunoSEQ multiplex PCR, and TCRdb's table has in-frame clones only and misses some. This table holds about 130,000 clones, roughly 85% found once. The specimen sequenced was PBMCs. The receptors stem from a woman aged 25 to 45 in good health and CMV-seropositive. Both conserved end residues are trimmed from each CDR3.

V gene	CDR3 protein
TRBV2	ASKGTGGADTEAF
TRBV5-6	ASSLGGGTGNQPQH
TRBV20-1	SARHSGAQY
TRBV7-3	ASSPGTSALSETQY
TRBV6-1	ASSARENTEAF
TRBV29-1	SGLRLAGGGKETQY
TRBV27	ASSPRDRARGGQY
TRBV5-1	ASSPDRVGANVLT
TRBV27	ASRGNEKLF
TRBV7-3	ASASGGTGELF
TRBV4-2	ASSPMTGILTEAF
TRBV11-2	ASRLAGDEQF
TRBV19	ASSLGTGSEKLF
TRBV29-1	SVATPELVYEQY
TRBV19	ASSVRTPASNTEAF
TRBV2	ASSGETWFPYGYT
TRBV5-1	ASSREPGVSETQY
TRBV30	AWNGGQGAGKLF
TRBV18	ASSPPSGVSNEQF
TRBV15	ATSLQALSYEQY
TRBV2	ASSESRDRRQTNYGYT
TRBV7-9	ASSSPGHSTDTQY
TRBV27	ASSLGAANTGELF
TRBV6-1	ASSDTSGVNEQF
TRBV5-5	ASSLGVQGRINYGYT
TRBV30	AWSVQGAHGYT
TRBV5-1	ASSPLLAEVETQY
TRBV5-8	ASSLGAGNEQY
TRBV5-4	ASSLNTNYGYT
TRBV28	ASSWGRGANYGYT
TRBV6-5	ASSYSASTEAF
TRBV5-1	ASSKQGASYEQY
TRBV5-1	ASSLVLAAPFGQY
TRBV28	ASSPQGYTEAF
TRBV19	ASSIGTTGPYSPLH
TRBV5-6	ASSPGQGSEQY
TRBV27	ASRSGGGTDTQY
TRBV4-2	ASSQGIQVGYT
TRBV9	ASSSTTGGSNYGYT